The clone carrying this T cell receptor (beta chain) was counted only a few times. The data stem from a study of regulatory T cells in long-lasting Graves disease. Study background: Over 5 years of antithyroid drugs with positive TSH receptor antibodies was taken to mean persistent Graves' disease.

The TCR beta library used iRepertoire HTBI primers with Arm-PCR amplification of CDR3. In TCRdb, the multiplex PCR reads were re-called with MiXCR into one record per CDR3 protein. The table records around 400,000 distinct CDR3 sequences, roughly 24% of them present only once. Time point indicated: persistent/refractory GD, antithyroid drugs over 5 years with positive TRAb. RNA extracted from PBMCs served as the sequencing template. Trimming removed 5 bases from V and 4 bases from J, with 15 bases in between. The CDR3 consists of 15 residues. CDR1 and CDR2 (germline): SGDLS, YYNGEE. The sample consisted of peripheral blood mononuclear cells (PBMCs), taken when the disease was refractory, from a patient treated with antithyroid drugs. V usage is TRBV9 and J usage is TRBJ2-2; either TRBD1 or TRBD2 may supply D (5 bases each). This receptor was identified in a woman aged 40 to 49 with Graves disease. For the CDR3, the DNA is TGTGCCAGCAGGGGGGTAGCGAATTGCACCGGGGAGCTGTTTTTT. Its protein product is CASRGVANCTGELFF.